This TCR beta chain was sequenced for a study of blood T cell repertoires in COVID-19. The overall study: Whether acute or convalescent, the COVID-19 samples came from the United States, Italy and Spain.

The method was immunoSEQ multiplex PCR; TCRdb's version includes in-frame clones alone and lacks a portion of them. The data hold 100,000 to 150,000 clones, with 80% to 85% observed a single time. J gave up 0 bases and V 4 bases, and 19 bases lay outside the gene matches. CDR1 and CDR2 from the germline V gene are LGHNA and YNFKEQ. The CDR3 loop spans 21 amino acids. The V call is TRBV4-2, the J call TRBJ2-4; the match to TRBD2 covers 9 bases. The clonotype comes from a woman in her 50s with acute or convalescent COVID-19. The sequencing sample was made of peripheral blood. CDR3 sequence reads: CASSPPGPTSGGTLAKNIQYF. CDR3 in DNA: TGTGCCAGCAGCCCCCCAGGGCCGACTAGCGGAGGAACCCTAGCCAAAAACATTCAGTACTTC.